The sequence of this T cell receptor (beta chain) was determined in a study of monozygotic twins with inflammatory bowel disease. Researchers put TCRalpha and TCRbeta cDNA through two nested PCRs lasting 16 and 9 cycles. TCRdb re-called the 5' RACE reads and shows each CDR3 protein once, DNA omitted. The ten most abundant clones cover 5.6% of a sample with approximately 300,000 distinct CDR3 sequences. The CDR3 sequence is 17 residues long. The germline V gene has CDR1 SGHKS and CDR2 YYEKEE (reference sequence). Study observations and caveats: Clonotype overlap with others was lower in IBD patients than in healthy twins, a difference that was greatest with disease activity. By inverse Simpson index, TCRbeta diversity was lower in IBD patients than in healthy co-twins.

A remark on this clonotype: Antigen specificity is unknown.

V gene TRBV5-5 combines with J gene TRBJ1-4; TCRdb returns TRBD1, unconfirmable since there is no DNA. The receptor was derived from a human donor with ulcerative colitis or Crohn's disease, or a healthy co-twin of an affected twin (not recorded which). Sequencing used blood. CDR3 sequence: CASSLGGPGDRYEKLFF.